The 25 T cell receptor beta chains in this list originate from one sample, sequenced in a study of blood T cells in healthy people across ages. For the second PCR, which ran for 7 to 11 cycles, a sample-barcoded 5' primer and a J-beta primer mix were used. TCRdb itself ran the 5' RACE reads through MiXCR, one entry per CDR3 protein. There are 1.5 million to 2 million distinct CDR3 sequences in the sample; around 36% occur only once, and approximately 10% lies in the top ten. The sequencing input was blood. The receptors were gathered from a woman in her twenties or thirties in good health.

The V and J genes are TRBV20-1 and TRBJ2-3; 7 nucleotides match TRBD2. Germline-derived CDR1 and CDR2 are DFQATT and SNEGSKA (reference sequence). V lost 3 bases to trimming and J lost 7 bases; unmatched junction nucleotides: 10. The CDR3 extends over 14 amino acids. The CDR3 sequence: CSASEAGAANTQYF. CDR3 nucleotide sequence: TGCAGTGCTAGTGAGGCGGGAGCGGCTAATACGCAGTATTTT.

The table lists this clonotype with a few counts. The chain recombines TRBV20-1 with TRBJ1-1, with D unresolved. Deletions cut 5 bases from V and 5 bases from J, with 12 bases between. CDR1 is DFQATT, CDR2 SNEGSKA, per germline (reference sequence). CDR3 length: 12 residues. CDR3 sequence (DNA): TGCAGTGCTCCCCCATGGAATACTGAAGCTTTCTTT. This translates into CSAPPWNTEAFF.

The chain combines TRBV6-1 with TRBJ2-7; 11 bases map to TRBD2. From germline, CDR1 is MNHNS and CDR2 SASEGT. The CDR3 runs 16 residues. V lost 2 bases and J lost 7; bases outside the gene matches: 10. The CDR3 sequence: CASSEQRLAGSGEQYF. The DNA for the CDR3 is TGTGCCAGCAGTGAACAGAGACTAGCGGGGTCGGGGGAGCAGTACTTC.

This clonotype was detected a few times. CDR3 sequence reads: CASSPYGASGPGGNEQFF. CDR3 sequence (DNA): TGTGCCAGCAGCCCTTACGGCGCTAGCGGACCTGGGGGCAATGAGCAGTTCTTC. This sequence joins TRBV27 and TRBJ2-1, with 7 bases matching TRBD2. The CDR3 extends over 18 amino acids. The trim removed 6 bases at V and 6 bases at J, leaving 20 bases unmatched. Germline CDR1 reads MNHEY; CDR2 reads SMNVEV (reference sequence).

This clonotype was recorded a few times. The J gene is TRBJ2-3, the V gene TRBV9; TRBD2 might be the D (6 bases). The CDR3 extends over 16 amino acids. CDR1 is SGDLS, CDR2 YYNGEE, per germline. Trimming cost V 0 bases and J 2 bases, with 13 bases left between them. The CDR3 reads CASSVGIAEPTDTQYF. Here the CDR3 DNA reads TGTGCCAGCAGCGTAGGGATAGCGGAACCCACAGATACGCAGTATTTT.

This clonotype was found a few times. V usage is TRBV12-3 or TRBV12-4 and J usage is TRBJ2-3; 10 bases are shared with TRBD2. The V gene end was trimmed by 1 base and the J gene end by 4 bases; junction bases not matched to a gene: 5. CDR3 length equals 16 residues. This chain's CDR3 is CASSLDGTSVPDTQYF. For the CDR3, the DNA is TGTGCCAGCAGTTTAGACGGGACTAGCGTCCCAGATACGCAGTATTTT.

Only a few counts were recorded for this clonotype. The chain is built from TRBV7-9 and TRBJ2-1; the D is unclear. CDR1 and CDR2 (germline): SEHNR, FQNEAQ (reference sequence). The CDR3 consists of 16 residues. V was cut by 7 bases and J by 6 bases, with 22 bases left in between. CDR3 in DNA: TGTGCCAGCACCTCCCCAGGCAGAGCCAAGGGCAATGAGCAGTTCTTC. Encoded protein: CASTSPGRAKGNEQFF.

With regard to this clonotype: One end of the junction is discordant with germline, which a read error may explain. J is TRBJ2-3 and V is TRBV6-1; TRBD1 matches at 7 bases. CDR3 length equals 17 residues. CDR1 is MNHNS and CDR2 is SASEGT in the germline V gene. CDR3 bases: TGTGCCAGCAGTGAGGTGGTGGCCGAAGGGGGCACAGATGCGCAGTATTTT. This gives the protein CASSEVVAEGGTDAQYF.

CDR3 residues: CASSTYAGPRSSYNSPLHF. The DNA of the CDR3 is TGCGCCAGCAGTACCTACGCCGGGCCCCGGAGCTCCTATAATTCACCCCTCCACTTT. The chain is built from TRBV5-1 and TRBJ1-6; D uncertain. The length of the CDR3 is 19 residues. The V gene lost 5 bases and the J gene lost 0 bases, with 21 bases spanning the gap. The germline CDR1 and CDR2 sequences are SGHRS and YFSETQ.

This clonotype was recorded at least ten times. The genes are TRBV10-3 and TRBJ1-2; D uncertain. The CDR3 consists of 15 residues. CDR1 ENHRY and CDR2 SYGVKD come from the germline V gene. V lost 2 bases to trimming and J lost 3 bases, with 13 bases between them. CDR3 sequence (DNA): TGTGCCATCAGTGAGAGTGGGCGCGGTGACTATGGCTACACCTTC. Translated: CAISESGRGDYGYTF.

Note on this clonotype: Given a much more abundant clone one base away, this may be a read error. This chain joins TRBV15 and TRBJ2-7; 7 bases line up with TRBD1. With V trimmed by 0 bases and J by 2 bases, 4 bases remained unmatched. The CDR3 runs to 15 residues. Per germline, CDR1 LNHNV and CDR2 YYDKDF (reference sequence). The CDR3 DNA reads TGTGCCACCAGCAGAGATCGAACAGGGGCCTACGAGCAGTACGTC. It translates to CATSRDRTGAYEQYV.

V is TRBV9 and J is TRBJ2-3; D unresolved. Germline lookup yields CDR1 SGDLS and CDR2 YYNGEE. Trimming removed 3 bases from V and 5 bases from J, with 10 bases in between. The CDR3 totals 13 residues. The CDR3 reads CASSAFSLDTQYF. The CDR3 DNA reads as TGTGCCAGCAGCGCCTTCTCCCTAGATACGCAGTATTTT.

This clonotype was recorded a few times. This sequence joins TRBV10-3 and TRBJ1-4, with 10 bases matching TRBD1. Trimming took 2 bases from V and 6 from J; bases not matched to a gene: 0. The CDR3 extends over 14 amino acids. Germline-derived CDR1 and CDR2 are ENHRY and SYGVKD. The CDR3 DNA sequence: TGTGCCATCAGTGAGGGACAGGGGGATGAAAAACTGTTTTTT. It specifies CAISEGQGDEKLFF.

The CDR3 nucleotides are TGTGCCAGCAGCCCACCGTGGGCACTAGCGAGATCCGAGCAGTACTTC. This sequence encodes CASSPPWALARSEQYF. The chain employs TRBV16 and TRBJ2-7, with 7 bases fitting TRBD2. The length of the CDR3 is 16 residues. J lost 6 bases, V lost 4 bases, and 15 bases had no gene match. Per the germline V gene, CDR1 is KGHSY and CDR2 is FQNENV.

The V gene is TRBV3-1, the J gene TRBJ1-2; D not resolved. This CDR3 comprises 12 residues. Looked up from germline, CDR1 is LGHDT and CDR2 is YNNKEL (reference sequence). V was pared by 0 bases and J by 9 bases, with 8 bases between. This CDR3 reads CASSQDMGRYTF. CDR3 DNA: TGTGCCAGCAGCCAAGATATGGGTCGCTACACCTTC.

The CDR3 nucleotides are TGTGCCAGCAGTTTGACTAGTCCGTGGGAGCAGTACTTC. This gives the protein CASSLTSPWEQYF. J is TRBJ2-7 and V is TRBV12-3 or TRBV12-4; tentatively, D is TRBD2 (6 bases). V was clipped by 3 bases and J by 7 bases, with 13 bases between them. This CDR3 spans 13 amino acids.

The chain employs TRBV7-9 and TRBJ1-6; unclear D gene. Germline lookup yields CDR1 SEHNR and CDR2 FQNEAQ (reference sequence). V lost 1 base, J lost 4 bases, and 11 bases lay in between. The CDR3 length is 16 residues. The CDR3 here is CASSLDAGSYNSPLHF. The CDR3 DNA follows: TGTGCCAGCAGCTTAGACGCCGGGTCTTATAATTCACCCCTCCACTTT.

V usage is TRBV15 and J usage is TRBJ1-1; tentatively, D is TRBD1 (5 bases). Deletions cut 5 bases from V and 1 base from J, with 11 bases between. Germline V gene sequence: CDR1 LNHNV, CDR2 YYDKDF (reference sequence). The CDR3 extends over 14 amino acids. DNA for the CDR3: TGTGCCACCAGCTTACGACAGACGAACACTGAAGCTTTCTTT. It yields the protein CATSLRQTNTEAFF.

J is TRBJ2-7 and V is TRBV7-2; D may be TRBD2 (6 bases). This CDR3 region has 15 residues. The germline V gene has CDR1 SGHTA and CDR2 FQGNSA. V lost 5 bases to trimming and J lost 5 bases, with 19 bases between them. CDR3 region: CASSPWATGRHEQYF. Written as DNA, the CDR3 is TGTGCCAGCAGCCCCTGGGCGACGGGGAGGCACGAGCAGTACTTC.

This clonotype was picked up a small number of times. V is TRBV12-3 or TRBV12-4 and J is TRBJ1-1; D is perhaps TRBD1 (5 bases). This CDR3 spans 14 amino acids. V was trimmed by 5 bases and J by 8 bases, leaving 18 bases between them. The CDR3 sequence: CASSPSRASPEAFF. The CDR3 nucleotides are TGTGCCAGCAGTCCGTCCAGGGCCTCCCCCGAAGCTTTCTTT.

This CDR3 reads CSAPPRATANGETQYF. Here the CDR3 DNA reads TGCAGTGCCCCCCCCAGGGCGACAGCAAATGGGGAGACCCAGTACTTC. The chain combines TRBV20-1 with TRBJ2-5; weak D call: TRBD1 (5 bases). Germline assignment: CDR1 DFQATT and CDR2 SNEGSKA (reference sequence). Trimming left V 6 bases short and J 5 bases short, with 25 bases between. The CDR3 covers 16 residues.

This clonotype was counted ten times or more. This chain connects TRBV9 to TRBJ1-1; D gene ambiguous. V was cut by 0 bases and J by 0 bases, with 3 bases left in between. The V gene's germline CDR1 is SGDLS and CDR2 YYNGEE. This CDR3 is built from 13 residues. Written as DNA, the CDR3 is TGTGCCAGCAGCGTAGCGGTGAACACTGAAGCTTTCTTT. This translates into CASSVAVNTEAFF.

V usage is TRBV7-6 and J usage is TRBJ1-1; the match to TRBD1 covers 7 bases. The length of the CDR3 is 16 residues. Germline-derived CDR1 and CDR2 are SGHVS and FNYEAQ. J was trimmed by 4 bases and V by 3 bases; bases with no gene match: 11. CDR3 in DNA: TGTGCCAGCAGCTTCCTAGGGGACAGCATGAGCACTGAAGCTTTCTTT. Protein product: CASSFLGDSMSTEAFF.

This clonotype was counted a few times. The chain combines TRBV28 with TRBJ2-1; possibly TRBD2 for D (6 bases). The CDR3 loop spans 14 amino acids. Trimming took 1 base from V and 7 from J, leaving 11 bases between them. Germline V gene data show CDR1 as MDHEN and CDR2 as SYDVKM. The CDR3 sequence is CASSLSGEWNEQFF. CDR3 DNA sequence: TGTGCCAGCAGTTTATCGGGGGAGTGGAATGAGCAGTTCTTC. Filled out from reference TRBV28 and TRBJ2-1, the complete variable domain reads DVKVTQSSRYLVKRTGEKVFLECVQDMDHENMFWYRQDPGLGLRLIYFSYDVKMKEKGDIPEGYSVSREKKERFSLILESASTNQTSMYLCASSLSGEWNEQFFGPGTRLTVL.

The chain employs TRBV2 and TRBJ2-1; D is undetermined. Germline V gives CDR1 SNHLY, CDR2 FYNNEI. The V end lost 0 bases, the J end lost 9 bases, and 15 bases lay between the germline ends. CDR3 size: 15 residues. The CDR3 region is CASSEAEAGSSEQFF. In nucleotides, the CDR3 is TGTGCCAGCAGTGAAGCAGAGGCTGGGTCTAGTGAGCAGTTCTTC.